This is a list of T cell receptor beta chains from one sample in a study of cytomegalovirus exposure and HLA in healthy donors. The protocol was immunoSEQ multiplex PCR, while the TCRdb copy is restricted to in-frame clones and leaves out a portion. This sample yields fewer than 150,000 clones, of which about 74% are seen a single time; around 3% belongs to the top ten. The sample taken for sequencing was PBMCs. These receptors were taken from a man aged 40-55 years in good health and CMV-seronegative. Both conserved end residues are part of each CDR3. A D gene is named only where the DNA matches it firmly. Size tells how often a clone was seen (once, few, many) or the class of an expanded clone, and some rows leave it out.

j_call d_call v_call cdr3_length clone_size cdr3_nt cdr3_aa
TRBJ1-2 NA TRBV9 14 NA TGTGCCAGCAGCGTATCAGGGGAGCGTCGAGGCTACACCTTC CASSVSGERRGYTF
TRBJ2-1 NA TRBV7-8 16 NA TGTGCCAGCAGCCGCGAGGCGCTAGGGGTTGTGGATGAGCAGTTCTTC CASSREALGVVDEQFF
TRBJ1-4 TRBD1 TRBV6-1 17 NA TGTGCCAGCAGTGAGACTGGACAGGGCCTTGGTAATGAAAAACTGTTTTTT CASSETGQGLGNEKLFF
TRBJ2-1 NA TRBV5-4 14 NA TGTGCCAGCAGCACCCAAACGGGGAACAATGAGCAGTTCTTC CASSTQTGNNEQFF
TRBJ1-1 NA TRBV7-2 13 NA TGTGCCAGCAGCCCGACAGCAAACACTGAAGCTTTCTTT CASSPTANTEAFF
TRBJ1-3 NA TRBV15 14 NA TGTGCCACCAGCAGAGATCGTGTTGGAAACACCATATATTTT CATSRDRVGNTIYF
TRBJ1-4 NA TRBV11-2 14 NA TGTGCCAGCAGCTTCGCGGGACCTCTTGAAAAACTGTTTTTT CASSFAGPLEKLFF
TRBJ1-5 TRBD1 TRBV5-1 15 NA TGCGCCAGCAGCTTAGGGGACAGGCCTAATCAGCCCCAGCATTTT CASSLGDRPNQPQHF
TRBJ2-1 TRBD2 TRBV27 16 NA TGTGCCAGCAGTTCCTCACTAGCGGGAGACTACAATGAGCAGTTCTTC CASSSSLAGDYNEQFF
TRBJ2-7 NA TRBV5-1 14 few TGCGCCAGCAGCTTGGCTCCGGGATCCTACGAGCAGTACTTC CASSLAPGSYEQYF
TRBJ1-4 NA TRBV6-5 13 NA TGTGCCAGCAGTTACTCGCTGCGTGAAAAACTGTTTTTT CASSYSLREKLFF
TRBJ2-6 NA TRBV11-2 16 once TGTGCCAGCAGCCTAACTAGAAACTCTGGGGCCAACGTCCTGACTTTC CASSLTRNSGANVLTF
TRBJ2-3 NA TRBV4-2 14 NA TGTGCCAGCAGCCACGGGACATACACAGATACGCAGTATTTT CASSHGTYTDTQYF
TRBJ2-3 TRBD2 TRBV7-2 14 NA TGTGCCAGCAACGTAGCGGGAGTTGGGTGGACGCAGTATTTT CASNVAGVGWTQYF
TRBJ2-4 NA TRBV10-3 13 NA TGTGCCATCAAGCCGCAAGGGGGAAACATTCAGTACTTC CAIKPQGGNIQYF
TRBJ1-3 TRBD1 TRBV4-1 21 NA TGCGCCAGCAGCCAATATAGGATTGGGACAGGGTCTACCCAATCTGGAAACACCATATATTTT CASSQYRIGTGSTQSGNTIYF
TRBJ1-2 TRBD1 TRBV19 11 NA TGTGCCAGTTGGACAGGGGAAGGCTACACCTTC CASWTGEGYTF
TRBJ2-3 NA TRBV5-6 14 NA TGTGCCAGCAGCTTGTACAGCACCACAGATACGCAGTATTTT CASSLYSTTDTQYF
TRBJ1-4 NA TRBV7-2 12 NA TGTGCCAGCAGCACAGACAATCCCGGACTGTTTTTT CASSTDNPGLFF
TRBJ2-3 TRBD1 TRBV5-4 13 NA TGTGCCAGCAGCTCGACAGGGTCGGATACGCAGTATTTT CASSSTGSDTQYF
TRBJ2-5 NA TRBV11-2 13 NA TGTGCCAGCAGCTTGTTTAGCCAGGAGACCCAGTACTTC CASSLFSQETQYF
TRBJ1-1 NA TRBV5-1 12 NA TGCGCCACTGGCCGGGAAAACACTGAAGCTTTCTTT CATGRENTEAFF
TRBJ2-7 NA TRBV4-3 13 NA TGCGCCAGCAGCCAAGATCCTCTCTACGAGCAGTACTTC CASSQDPLYEQYF
TRBJ2-3 TRBD1 TRBV6-5 14 NA TGTGCCAGCAGTCACGGGACAGGGACAGATACGCAGTATTTT CASSHGTGTDTQYF
TRBJ1-3 TRBD1 TRBV6-1 14 NA TGTGCCAGCAGTGAAGGGACAGGGCGAAACACCATATATTTT CASSEGTGRNTIYF
TRBJ1-1 NA TRBV2 13 once TGTGCCAGCAGCGACCAGGGTGGCACTGAAGCTTTCTTT CASSDQGGTEAFF
TRBJ2-7 NA TRBV30 13 NA TGTGCCTGGAGTGTACAGGGCACTTACGAGCAGTACTTC CAWSVQGTYEQYF
TRBJ2-3 NA TRBV15 13 NA TGTGCCACCAGCAGGCGAGGGTCAGATACGCAGTATTTT CATSRRGSDTQYF
TRBJ1-1 NA TRBV30 13 NA TGTGCCTGGAGTGTACCACAGGTCACTGAAGCTTTCTTT CAWSVPQVTEAFF
TRBJ2-5 TRBD2 TRBV30 15 NA TGTGCCTGGGGTGGGACTAGCGCCATCCAAGAGACCCAGTACTTC CAWGGTSAIQETQYF
TRBJ2-7 NA TRBV11-3 11 NA TGTGCCAGCAGCTTAGGGCACGAGCAGTACTTC CASSLGHEQYF
TRBJ2-3 TRBD2 TRBV30 17 NA TGTGCCTGGAGCAGGGTAGCGGGAGGGTGGGGCACAGATACGCAGTATTTT CAWSRVAGGWGTDTQYF
TRBJ2-7 NA TRBV27 13 few TGTGCCAGCAGTTCAAAACCAGGGTACGAGCAGTACTTC CASSSKPGYEQYF
TRBJ2-7 NA TRBV6-6 16 NA TGTGCCAGCGACCCCGGCAGGGGCGTTACCTCCTACGAGCAGTACTTC CASDPGRGVTSYEQYF
TRBJ2-7 NA TRBV6-5 14 NA TGTGCCAGCAGCCAACCCGGGACAACCTACGAGCAGTACTTC CASSQPGTTYEQYF
TRBJ2-2 TRBD1 TRBV4-1 17 NA TGCGCCAGCAGCCAAGATCCGGACAGGGGTGCCACCGGGGAGCTGTTTTTT CASSQDPDRGATGELFF
TRBJ2-1 TRBD2 TRBV30 14 NA TGTGCCGGCACGCGGGAGGGGTCCTACAATGAGCAGTTCTTC CAGTREGSYNEQFF
TRBJ1-2 TRBD1 TRBV11-2 15 NA TGTGCCAGCAGCTTAGCCGGACAGGCGAACTATGGCTACACCTTC CASSLAGQANYGYTF
TRBJ1-1 TRBD1 TRBV11-3 11 NA TGTGCCAGCAGCGCACACAGGGGAGCTTTCTTT CASSAHRGAFF
TRBJ2-5 TRBD2 TRBV4-3 14 NA TGCGCCAGCAGCCAAAGGACTAGCGCGGAGACCCAGTACTTC CASSQRTSAETQYF
TRBJ2-1 TRBD1 TRBV9 14 once TGTGCCAGTACCAGGGGGCTCGGGAACAATGAGCAGTTCTTC CASTRGLGNNEQFF
TRBJ1-1 NA TRBV11-3 14 NA TGTGCCAGCAGCTTTACTTCTTACAGGTCTGAAGCTTTCTTT CASSFTSYRSEAFF
TRBJ2-7 NA TRBV27 14 NA TGTGCCAGCAGTCCCTCCGTGGCAGGGAACGAGCAGTACTTC CASSPSVAGNEQYF
TRBJ1-1 NA TRBV6-5 13 NA TGTGCCAGCAGTTTGCAGGTGAACACTGAAGCTTTCTTT CASSLQVNTEAFF
TRBJ2-7 TRBD2 TRBV28 19 NA TGTGCCAGCAGTTCCTCGGGACTAGCGGGAGGAACCTTGAGCTACGAGCAGTACTTC CASSSSGLAGGTLSYEQYF
TRBJ2-1 TRBD2 TRBV19 15 few TGTGCCAGTAGCGAGGTGGCTAGCGGGGACAATGAGCAGTTCTTC CASSEVASGDNEQFF
TRBJ2-1 TRBD2 TRBV10-3 16 once TGTGCCATCACAAAAGAGGGAGGGCCATCCTACAATGAGCAGTTCTTC CAITKEGGPSYNEQFF
TRBJ2-7 NA TRBV9 14 NA TGTGCCAGCAGCGTAGTGGCGGTCAGCAGCGAGCAGTACTTC CASSVVAVSSEQYF
TRBJ1-2 NA TRBV5-4 14 NA TGTGCCAGCAGCTGGGGGGAGGGAAACTATGGCTACACCTTC CASSWGEGNYGYTF
TRBJ2-7 TRBD1 TRBV5-6 14 NA TGTGCCAGCAGCGGGGGACAGGGTCTCTACGAGCAGTACTTC CASSGGQGLYEQYF
TRBJ2-3 NA TRBV5-8 14 NA TGTGCCAGCAGCTCGAGCGGAGTGCGGGATACGCAGTATTTT CASSSSGVRDTQYF
TRBJ2-1 NA TRBV25-1 12 NA TGTGCCAGCAGTTTCTCAGGGTATGAGCAGTTCTTC CASSFSGYEQFF
TRBJ1-1 NA TRBV2 11 few TGTGCCAGCAGGGCCGGGATTGAAGCTTTCTTT CASRAGIEAFF
TRBJ2-3 NA TRBV11-2 13 NA TGTGCCAGCAGCCTGACTTTGGCAGATACGCAGTATTTT CASSLTLADTQYF
TRBJ2-6 TRBD1 TRBV10-3 15 NA TGTGCCATCAGGGAGACAGGGGCCGGGGCCAACGTCCTGACTTTC CAIRETGAGANVLTF
TRBJ1-1 TRBD1 TRBV18 13 NA TGTGCCAGCTCACCGACAGGGGGCACTGAAGCTTTCTTT CASSPTGGTEAFF
TRBJ1-2 TRBD1 TRBV2 17 NA TGTGCCAGCAGTACGCCCGGGACAGGGATATTAGGCTATGGCTACACCTTC CASSTPGTGILGYGYTF
TRBJ2-5 TRBD2 TRBV7-2 16 NA TGTGCCAGCAGCTTGGGTGCCGGGACTAGACAAGAGACCCAGTACTTC CASSLGAGTRQETQYF
TRBJ1-4 TRBD1 TRBV5-1 15 NA TGCGCCAGCAGCTTTGGCGAGGGGGCAGGCGAAAAACTGTTTTTT CASSFGEGAGEKLFF
TRBJ2-7 NA TRBV10-3 14 NA TGTGCCATCAGTGACCTAGCGCAGAGCTACGAGCAGTACTTC CAISDLAQSYEQYF